This T cell receptor (beta chain) was identified during a study of T cells in Graves' hyperthyroidism and ophthalmopathy. Study-level background: Peripheral blood was collected at initial diagnosis, before any treatment. Study-wide findings and caveats: Most thyroid clonotypes expanded above 0.001 appeared in blood too.

TCR beta CDR3 regions were amplified from RNA. The HTBI primer set served for first-round RT-PCR of the TCR CDR3. From the multiplex PCR reads, TCRdb called clonotypes with MiXCR, one entry per CDR3 protein. The sample has 250,000 to 350,000 distinct CDR3 sequences; approximately 17% are singletons. Germline-derived CDR1 and CDR2 are DFQATT and SNEGSKA (reference sequence). This CDR3 contains 15 residues. Ophthalmopathy patients showed a Clinical Activity Score of at least 3, NOSPECS grade of at least 4 and duration under 3 months. PBMCs were sourced from roughly 9.1 ml fresh peripheral blood. On this clonotype: Antigen: not known. Compared with germline, one end of the junction differs, possibly owing to a read error.

The sequenced sample was blood. The rearrangement uses TRBV20-1 and TRBJ2-6, with 11 bases identical to TRBD2. The TCR was taken from a woman aged 60-75 years with Graves' ophthalmopathy. CDR3 coding DNA: TGCAGTGCTACCCTTGGACTAGCGGGTTACCCCTTTCTGGCTTTC. As protein: CSATLGLAGYPFLAF.